These 30 T cell receptor beta chains were all obtained from the same sample, sequenced in a study of post-analysis software for immune sequencing data. Findings of the study overall: Five or six TRBV segments were more frequent in patients than controls; TRBV5-6, TRBV5-1 and TRBV20-1 belonged to this group.

These receptors are not linked to any known antigen. TCR beta cDNA libraries included unique molecular identifiers. TCRdb recomputed calls from the PCR reads with MiXCR, one row per CDR3 protein. The profile shows some 690,000 distinct CDR3 sequences, around 60% of them singletons. The sample taken for sequencing was blood. Every receptor here comes from a girl between 2 and 10 years old with multiple sclerosis.

This clonotype was counted a few times. The chain is built from TRBV20-1 and TRBJ2-7; 9 positions match TRBD2. The V gene end was trimmed by 4 bases and the J gene end by 4 bases; junction bases not matched to a gene: 5. The CDR3 runs 13 residues. Germline values: CDR1 DFQATT, CDR2 SNEGSKA (reference sequence). Here the CDR3 reads CSAIVAGEYEQYF. The CDR3 DNA sequence: TGCAGTGCTATTGTAGCGGGAGAGTACGAGCAGTACTTC.

The chain has TRBV5-1 and TRBJ2-1; possible D gene TRBD2, 5 bases. V shed 2 bases and J shed 4 bases, with 19 bases lying between them. CDR3 length: 17 residues. The germline gives CDR1 SGHRS, CDR2 YFSETQ. This CDR3 reads CASSLFLVAEVYNEQFF. The CDR3 DNA is TGCGCCAGCAGCTTATTCCTTGTGGCGGAGGTATACAATGAGCAGTTCTTC.

The rearrangement uses TRBV4-2 and TRBJ2-3; TRBD2 matches 10 bases. CDR1 and CDR2 (germline): LGHNA, YNFKEQ. The J segment lost 0 bases and the V segment lost 4 bases, leaving 13 bases of the junction unmatched. The CDR3 contains 19 residues. CDR3 coding DNA: TGTGCCAGCAGCCCCGGTCGGACTAGCGGAGCGTTTAGCACAGATACGCAGTATTTT. This sequence encodes CASSPGRTSGAFSTDTQYF.

The chain employs TRBV12-3 or TRBV12-4 and TRBJ1-1; D is unclear. The CDR3 loop spans 14 amino acids. Trimming left V 6 bases short and J 3 bases short, with 14 bases between. The CDR3 is CASSPEGHHTEAFF. CDR3 DNA: TGTGCCAGCAGCCCTGAGGGCCATCACACTGAAGCTTTCTTT.

The chain uses TRBV3-1 and TRBJ2-5; a weak D match, TRBD1 (5 bases). The germline gives CDR1 LGHDT, CDR2 YNNKEL (reference sequence). This CDR3 comprises 15 residues. V lost 1 base to trimming and J lost 2 bases, with 11 bases between them. The CDR3 nucleotides read TGTGCCAGCAGCCAAGCCTTGACAGTACAAGAGACCCAGTACTTC. Translation: CASSQALTVQETQYF.

The chain employs TRBV5-1 and TRBJ2-7; a weak D match, TRBD1 (5 bases). V was cut by 4 bases and J by 6 bases, with 20 bases left in between. The CDR3 totals 15 residues. Germline values: CDR1 SGHRS, CDR2 YFSETQ. The CDR3 loop is CASSTQGGSPSEQYF. CDR3 nucleotides: TGCGCCAGCAGCACCCAGGGCGGTTCGCCATCCGAGCAGTACTTC. The entire variable domain, with the rest obtained from reference TRBV5-1 and TRBJ2-7, is as follows: KAGVTQTPRYLIKTRGQQVTLSCSPISGHRSVSWYQQTPGQGLQFLFEYFSETQRNKGNFPGRFSGRQFSNSRSEMNVSTLELGDSALYLCASSTQGGSPSEQYFGPGTRLTVT.

This clonotype was observed once. The V call is TRBV25-1, the J call TRBJ2-7, with 9 bases fitting TRBD2. V shed 4 bases and J 2 bases; nucleotides not matched to a gene: 3. CDR1 is MGHDK and CDR2 is SYGVNS in the germline V gene. This CDR3 is 14 amino acids long. In DNA, the CDR3 is TGTGCCAGCAGTGGCAGCGGGAGGCCCTACGAGCAGTACTTC. It specifies CASSGSGRPYEQYF.

The CDR3 region is CASSFGVIQSDTQYF. As DNA, the CDR3 is TGTGCCAGCAGCTTTGGGGTCATTCAATCAGATACGCAGTATTTT. The chain joins TRBV7-9 to TRBJ2-3; D ambiguous. V was pared by 3 bases and J by 4 bases, with 14 bases between. The CDR3 is made up of 15 amino acids. Germline assignment: CDR1 SEHNR and CDR2 FQNEAQ (reference sequence).

V usage is TRBV29-1 and J usage is TRBJ2-5, with TRBD2 as a possible D gene (5 bases). The CDR3 covers 12 residues. CDR1 is SQVTM, CDR2 ANQGSEA, per germline. V lost 7 bases, J lost 1 base, and 10 bases lay in between. Written as DNA, the CDR3 is TGCAGCGGTGAGGGCAGCCAAGAGACCCAGTACTTC. It specifies CSGEGSQETQYF.

The chain has TRBV29-1 and TRBJ1-2, with 7 positions matching TRBD1. V shed 1 base, J shed 4 bases, and the junction held 3 bases outside the gene matches. Per germline, CDR1 SQVTM and CDR2 ANQGSEA. CDR3 length equals 13 residues. This CDR3 reads CSVEAGGSYGYTF. In DNA form, the CDR3 reads TGCAGCGTTGAAGCAGGGGGGAGCTATGGCTACACCTTC.

The J gene is TRBJ2-2, the V gene TRBV20-1; D gene ambiguous. This CDR3 spans 14 amino acids. Germline V gene sequence: CDR1 DFQATT, CDR2 SNEGSKA (reference sequence). V was clipped by 5 bases and J by 0 bases, with 10 bases between them. In DNA, the CDR3 is TGCAGTGCTCCTGGTCAGCCGAACACCGGGGAGCTGTTTTTT. Its translation is CSAPGQPNTGELFF.

In the case of this clonotype: The junction differs from germline at one of its ends, possibly a read error. The V call is TRBV20-1, the J call TRBJ2-7; a weak D match, TRBD1 (6 bases). CDR3 length equals 14 residues. The germline V gene encodes CDR1 DFQATT and CDR2 SNEGSKA (reference sequence). The CDR3 region is CSVHTRDISYEQYF. CDR3 coding DNA: TGCAGTGTCCATACCCGGGACATATCCTACGAACAGTACTTC.

The J gene is TRBJ2-6, the V gene TRBV27; no clear D gene. V lost 2 bases, J lost 0 bases, and 5 bases lay in between. Germline assignment: CDR1 MNHEY and CDR2 SMNVEV (reference sequence). The CDR3 length is 15 residues. CDR3 protein: CASSLVLSGANVLTF. As DNA, the CDR3 is TGTGCCAGCAGTTTAGTCCTCTCTGGGGCCAACGTCCTGACTTTC.

This sequence joins TRBV29-1 and TRBJ1-1; D unclear. The germline V gene encodes CDR1 SQVTM and CDR2 ANQGSEA. V was pared by 0 bases and J by 1 base, with 9 bases between. The CDR3 runs to 14 residues. CDR3: CSVEESTANTEAFF. In nucleotides, the CDR3 is TGCAGCGTTGAAGAGTCTACGGCGAACACTGAAGCTTTCTTT.

The gene calls are TRBV4-2 and TRBJ2-6; D gene ambiguous. With 0 bases removed from V and 5 bases from J, the gap between germline ends came to 11 bases. Per germline, CDR1 LGHNA and CDR2 YNFKEQ. This CDR3 has 16 amino acids. In nucleotides, the CDR3 is TGTGCCAGCAGCCAAGAGCCCTTCGTTAGGGCCAACGTCCTGACTTTC. The encoded protein is CASSQEPFVRANVLTF.

The CDR3 coding sequence is TGTGCCAGCATGCCGACAGGGCTCTCTAACTATGGCTACACCTTC. The encoded protein is CASMPTGLSNYGYTF. The rearrangement links TRBV6-6 to TRBJ1-2; the match to TRBD1 covers 7 bases. From germline, CDR1 is MNHNY and CDR2 SVGAGI (reference sequence). V was clipped by 7 bases and J by 0 bases; unmatched bases: 8. The CDR3 runs to 15 residues.

This clonotype was counted a few times. The V and J genes are TRBV6-6 and TRBJ2-1; 7 bases match TRBD1. The CDR3 consists of 13 residues. Germline V gene sequence: CDR1 MNHNY, CDR2 SVGAGI (reference sequence). V was pared by 6 bases and J by 6 bases, with 5 bases of the junction left unmatched. CDR3 in DNA: TGTGCCAGCAGATCGGGACAGCGCAATGAGCAGTTCTTC. Protein sequence: CASRSGQRNEQFF.

The chain is built from TRBV9 and TRBJ1-2; D is possibly TRBD1 (5 bases). CDR3 length: 14 residues. V was cut by 0 bases and J by 6 bases, with 12 bases left in between. From germline, CDR1 is SGDLS and CDR2 YYNGEE. CDR3 in amino acids: CASSVGVGRDGYTF. DNA for the CDR3: TGTGCCAGCAGCGTAGGGGTGGGGCGAGATGGCTACACCTTC.

The V gene is TRBV5-1, the J gene TRBJ2-1, with a weak D call TRBD1 (7 bases). Between the trimmed V and J ends, which lost 5 bases and 8 bases, there was a span of 20 bases. This CDR3 spans 15 amino acids. The germline gives CDR1 SGHRS, CDR2 YFSETQ. The CDR3 reads CASSLEGAREDEQFF. Here the CDR3 DNA reads TGCGCCAGCAGTCTGGAGGGGGCTAGGGAGGATGAGCAGTTCTTC. The full variable domain, rest sourced from reference TRBV5-1 and TRBJ2-1, is KAGVTQTPRYLIKTRGQQVTLSCSPISGHRSVSWYQQTPGQGLQFLFEYFSETQRNKGNFPGRFSGRQFSNSRSEMNVSTLELGDSALYLCASSLEGAREDEQFFGPGTRLTVL.

The chain joins TRBV5-1 to TRBJ2-1; D unresolved. This CDR3 contains 15 residues. Deletions cut 0 bases from V and 1 base from J, with 8 bases between. Germline-derived CDR1 and CDR2 are SGHRS and YFSETQ. CDR3 nucleotide sequence: TGCGCCAGCAGCTTGGCCCCAGAATCCTACAATGAGCAGTTCTTC. Amino acids: CASSLAPESYNEQFF.

This rearrangement joins TRBV5-5 to TRBJ1-5, with a weak D call TRBD1 (6 bases). V shed 5 bases and J shed 2 bases, with 11 bases lying between them. The CDR3 spans 14 residues. Germline assignment: CDR1 SGHKS and CDR2 YYEKEE (reference sequence). CDR3 bases: TGTGCCAGCAGTTCGGACAGCCGCAATCAGCCCCAGCATTTT. Residues: CASSSDSRNQPQHF.

This clonotype has just one count. In nucleotides, the CDR3 is TGTGCCAGCAGACAGGGCCAGTTGTCGTCCTACGAGCAGTACTTC. Translation: CASRQGQLSSYEQYF. The rearrangement links TRBV11-1 to TRBJ2-7; perhaps TRBD1 as D (6 bases). The V gene's germline CDR1 is SGHAT and CDR2 FQDESV (reference sequence). V lost 6 bases, J lost 1 base, and 16 bases lay in between. This CDR3 contains 15 residues.

Points on this clonotype: An end of the junction differs from the germline gene, which may be a read error. This rearrangement joins TRBV4-1 to TRBJ1-1, with 7 bases that match TRBD1. Germline assignment: CDR1 MGHRA and CDR2 YSYEKL. The CDR3 has 16 amino acids. Here the CDR3 DNA reads TGCGCCAGCACCCAAAGATCGGACAGGAGCGCCACTGAAGCTTTCTTT. This codes for CASTQRSDRSATEAFF.

The genes are TRBV20-1 and TRBJ2-1, with 8 bases identical to TRBD1. CDR1 and CDR2 from the germline V gene are DFQATT and SNEGSKA (reference sequence). The CDR3 is 14 amino acids. The trim removed 5 bases at V and 7 bases at J, leaving 10 bases unmatched. The CDR3 bases are TGCAGTGCTGGCCGCCAATACAGGGGGAATGAGCAGTTCTTC. Amino acid sequence: CSAGRQYRGNEQFF.

The chain has TRBV9 and TRBJ2-1; a possible D gene is TRBD2 (7 bases). Trimming stripped 4 bases from V and 5 bases from J, with 19 bases between. There are 16 residues in the CDR3. CDR1 SGDLS and CDR2 YYNGEE come from the germline V gene. The CDR3 DNA follows: TGTGCCAGCAGCTCGAGGGGGGGGGGGCAGAACAATGAGCAGTTCTTC. Amino acids: CASSSRGGGQNNEQFF.

This clonotype was observed a few times. Germline and junction disagree at one end, which may indicate a read error. The chain links TRBV7-9 to TRBJ2-5, with TRBD2 matching over 8 bases. The length of the CDR3 is 14 residues. CDR1 and CDR2 from the germline V gene are SEHNR and FQNEAQ (reference sequence). The CDR3 DNA is TGTGCCAGCAGCTTTGGGACTAGGCCAGAGATCCAGTACTTC. Its translation is CASSFGTRPEIQYF.

In the case of this clonotype: Relative to the germline gene, one junction end is altered; a read error may explain this. The V and J genes are TRBV9 and TRBJ2-1, with D hard to call. The CDR3 runs to 16 residues. Germline V CDR1 and CDR2: SGDLS, YYNGEE. In nucleotides, the CDR3 is TGTGCCGGCAGCAAAGGGCGCCACCCTCGCTACAATGAGCAGTTCTTC. As protein: CAGSKGRHPRYNEQFF.

Only a few counts were recorded for this clonotype. The chain couples TRBV3-1 to TRBJ1-5; D uncertain. The ends were cut back, 0 bases at V and 0 bases at J, with 3 bases in the middle. Germline assignment: CDR1 LGHDT and CDR2 YNNKEL (reference sequence). The CDR3 length is 14 residues. In DNA, the CDR3 is TGTGCCAGCAGCCAAGATTATAGCAATCAGCCCCAGCATTTT. Its translation: CASSQDYSNQPQHF.

This clonotype was observed a handful of times. The CDR3 protein is CASSYGSEISYNEQFF. The CDR3 coding sequence is TGTGCCAGCAGTTACGGCTCAGAGATTTCCTACAATGAGCAGTTCTTC. The gene calls are TRBV6-5 and TRBJ2-1; D is ambiguous. The CDR3 covers 16 residues. Trimming stripped 2 bases from V and 1 base from J, with 12 bases between. The germline CDR1 and CDR2 sequences are MNHEY and SVGAGI.

The chain employs TRBV29-1 and TRBJ2-7; D remains unclear. Germline lookup yields CDR1 SQVTM and CDR2 ANQGSEA. The CDR3 runs 11 residues. With 3 bases removed from V and 3 bases from J, the gap between germline ends came to 6 bases. The CDR3 sequence is CSVDSNYEQYF. The CDR3 DNA reads as TGCAGCGTTGACTCAAACTACGAGCAGTACTTC.